These 19 T cell receptor beta chains were all obtained from the same sample, sequenced in a study of human T cells and chemical hapten exposure. TCRdb fed the RACE reads into MiXCR, producing one record per CDR3 protein. The sample holds about 82,000 distinct CDR3 sequences, about 8.7% seen once. Noted time point: healthy volunteer bleed at 6 weeks. Whole blood, unfractionated, served as the material for total RNA extraction. Sequencing was carried out using whole blood. Receptors originate from a male donor in good health. Some clones in this sample may be carry-over from other donors' samples.

The table lists this clonotype with a few counts. The rearrangement links TRBV4-1 to TRBJ2-5; TRBD2 aligns across 13 bases. Trimming removed 3 bases from V and 4 bases from J; junction bases left unmatched: 8. The CDR3 sequence is 17 residues long. CDR1 MGHRA and CDR2 YSYEKL come from the germline V gene. In nucleotides, the CDR3 is TGCGCCAGCAGCCACGTCGGGACTAGCGGGGCCGGAGAGACCCAGTACTTC. Amino acids: CASSHVGTSGAGETQYF.

J is TRBJ1-2 and V is TRBV2; D is unresolved. CDR1 and CDR2 (germline): SNHLY, FYNNEI. V lost 1 base to trimming and J lost 10 bases, with 13 bases between them. This CDR3 is 13 amino acids long. CDR3 sequence: CASSEVWTFAYTF. CDR3 in DNA: TGTGCCAGCAGTGAAGTCTGGACGTTTGCCTACACCTTC.

V is TRBV20-1 and J is TRBJ2-1; 12 bases fit TRBD2. Trimming took 0 bases from V and 9 from J; bases not matched to a gene: 12. The CDR3 has 17 residues. Germline V gene data show CDR1 as DFQATT and CDR2 as SNEGSKA (reference sequence). This CDR3 is CSARDLAGLAGQGEQFF. The DNA of the CDR3 is TGCAGTGCTAGAGATCTCGCCGGACTAGCGGGACAGGGTGAGCAGTTCTTC.

The V call is TRBV10-3, the J call TRBJ1-5, with TRBD1 as a possible D gene (5 bases). V gave up 4 bases and J gave up 4 bases, with 8 bases separating them. There are 13 residues in the CDR3. From germline, CDR1 is ENHRY and CDR2 SYGVKD. CDR3 in amino acids: CAISGDENQPQHF. The DNA for the CDR3 is TGTGCCATCAGTGGGGACGAGAATCAGCCCCAGCATTTT.

J is TRBJ2-1 and V is TRBV29-1; 7 bases fit TRBD1. The V segment lost 5 bases and the J segment 4 bases; nucleotides outside the gene matches: 2. Per the germline V gene, CDR1 is SQVTM and CDR2 is ANQGSEA. The CDR3 sequence is 12 residues long. The CDR3 bases are TGCAGCGTTCAGGGACAGTACAATGAGCAGTTCTTC. It codes for CSVQGQYNEQFF.

V and J are TRBV4-3 and TRBJ1-2; D is perhaps TRBD1 (6 bases). The V gene's germline CDR1 is LGHNA and CDR2 YSLEER. V gave up 3 bases and J gave up 4 bases, with 15 bases separating them. This CDR3 is built from 15 residues. The CDR3 region is CASSHAAGQIYGYTF. The DNA of the CDR3 is TGCGCCAGCAGCCATGCAGCAGGACAGATCTATGGCTACACCTTC.

V usage is TRBV6-5 and J usage is TRBJ1-1, with D unresolved. With 0 bases removed from V and 2 bases from J, the gap between germline ends came to 10 bases. The CDR3 loop spans 15 amino acids. Germline V gene sequence: CDR1 MNHEY, CDR2 SVGAGI. This CDR3 reads CASSYSERANTEAFF. CDR3 nucleotides: TGTGCCAGCAGTTACTCGGAGAGGGCTAACACTGAAGCTTTCTTT.

Only a few counts were recorded for this clonotype. The J gene is TRBJ2-3, the V gene TRBV5-4, with 9 positions matching TRBD2. The V gene's germline CDR1 is SGHNT and CDR2 YYREEE (reference sequence). The CDR3 totals 15 residues. V gave up 0 bases and J gave up 5 bases; unmatched junction bases: 4. In DNA, the CDR3 is TGTGCCAGCAGCTTGGAAGGTAGCGGGGGAGATACGCAGTATTTT. This codes for CASSLEGSGGDTQYF.

This clonotype was seen repeatedly, ten times or more. The CDR3 sequence: CASSIGDSKGNEQFF. The CDR3 DNA is TGTGCCAGCAGCATCGGGGACAGCAAGGGGAATGAGCAGTTCTTC. This chain connects TRBV7-9 to TRBJ2-1; TRBD1 agrees at 7 bases. Germline loops: CDR1 SEHNR, CDR2 FQNEAQ (reference sequence). The CDR3 has 15 amino acids. Trimming removed 5 bases from V and 7 bases from J; junction bases left unmatched: 11.

V usage is TRBV11-2 and J usage is TRBJ2-7; possible D gene TRBD2, 6 bases. Per germline, CDR1 SGHAT and CDR2 FQNNGV. V lost 0 bases and J lost 7, with 16 bases in between. This CDR3 is built from 15 residues. The CDR3, as DNA: TGTGCCAGCAGCTTAGAGCGGGACCCTCCTCGGGAGCAGTACTTC. Protein product: CASSLERDPPREQYF.

This clonotype was observed many times. The rearrangement uses TRBV29-1 and TRBJ2-7; 9 nucleotides align to TRBD2. Trimming cost V 5 bases and J 6 bases; bases outside gene matches: 11. This CDR3 region has 14 residues. Germline V lookup: CDR1 SQVTM, CDR2 ANQGSEA. The CDR3 region is CSVKLAGAWGEQYF. CDR3 nucleotides: TGCAGCGTTAAACTAGCGGGTGCCTGGGGCGAGCAGTACTTC.

V is TRBV6-2 or TRBV6-3 and J is TRBJ2-1; TRBD2 might be the D (6 bases). Germline V CDR1 and CDR2: MNHEY, SVGEGT. The CDR3 consists of 16 residues. Deletions cut 0 bases from V and 5 bases from J, with 14 bases between. The CDR3 reads CASSYSTRLANNEQFF. The CDR3 region has the DNA TGTGCCAGCAGTTACTCGACACGCCTAGCGAACAATGAGCAGTTCTTC.

This clonotype turned up a few times. The genes are TRBV29-1 and TRBJ2-3, with D uncertain. With 7 bases removed from V and 1 base from J, the gap between germline ends came to 6 bases. Germline lookup yields CDR1 SQVTM and CDR2 ANQGSEA. There are 11 residues in the CDR3. CDR3 protein: CSGGGTDTQYF. CDR3 DNA sequence: TGCAGCGGGGGTGGCACAGATACGCAGTATTTT.

This clonotype was seen only a few times. V and J are TRBV12-3 or TRBV12-4 and TRBJ2-3; D uncertain. V dropped 0 bases and J dropped 0 bases, with 7 bases sitting between them. This CDR3 comprises 15 residues. The CDR3 spells CASSLAGPSTDTQYF. The CDR3 DNA follows: TGTGCCAGCAGTTTAGCAGGGCCTAGCACAGATACGCAGTATTTT.

This clonotype was seen many times. CDR3 residues: CASSPTRALGANVLTF. The DNA of the CDR3 is TGTGCCAGCAGTCCAACACGGGCCCTCGGGGCCAACGTCCTGACTTTC. The V and J genes are TRBV28 and TRBJ2-6; D remains ambiguous. This CDR3 has 16 residues. Looked up from germline, CDR1 is MDHEN and CDR2 is SYDVKM. V shed 5 bases and J shed 4 bases, with 15 bases lying between them.

The sample holds a few counts of this clonotype. The rearrangement links TRBV3-1 to TRBJ1-3, with unresolved D. The CDR3 has 13 amino acids. The ends were cut back, 7 bases at V and 2 bases at J, with 9 bases in the middle. Germline V gives CDR1 LGHDT, CDR2 YNNKEL (reference sequence). CDR3 DNA sequence: TGTGCCAGCACCCCGATTACTGGAAACACCATATATTTT. It codes for CASTPITGNTIYF.

In its sample, this clonotype was seen a few times. V is TRBV4-2 and J is TRBJ2-3; TRBD2 matches at 7 bases. This CDR3 is built from 15 residues. V shed 3 bases and J 2 bases; nucleotides not matched to a gene: 5. Germline V CDR1 and CDR2: LGHNA, YNFKEQ. The CDR3 coding sequence is TGTGCCAGCAGCCAGGGCGGGGGAAACACAGATACGCAGTATTTT. Amino acid sequence: CASSQGGGNTDTQYF.

This clonotype was counted ten times or more. This chain joins TRBV27 and TRBJ1-6; D not resolved. CDR1 and CDR2 (germline): MNHEY, SMNVEV (reference sequence). V lost 7 bases, J lost 7 bases, and 14 bases lay in between. The CDR3 has 14 amino acids. CDR3 in amino acids: CASTAGRSNSPLHF. CDR3 nucleotide sequence: TGTGCCAGCACCGCCGGACGGTCCAATTCACCCCTCCACTTT.

This clonotype has only a few counts. The J gene is TRBJ1-4, the V gene TRBV12-3 or TRBV12-4; 8 nucleotides match TRBD1. This CDR3 is 13 amino acids long. Trimming at V came to 6 bases and at J to 8 bases, leaving 5 bases not matched to a gene. In DNA, the CDR3 is TGTGCCAGCAGACTACAGGGGGGGGAAAAACTGTTTTTT. As protein: CASRLQGGEKLFF.